The 6 T cell receptor beta chains below come from one sample, sequenced in a study of CD8+CD57+ T cells in acquired aplastic anemia. Profiling that covered TCR beta VDJ and CDR3 relied on genomic DNA as its template. One entry per CDR3 protein, called by TCRdb with MiXCR from the reads. Here the sample spans approximately 190,000 distinct CDR3 sequences, around three fifths being singletons. The source material was sorted CD4+, CD8+, or CD8+CD57+ T cells (not recorded which) from PBMCs. The receptor set was obtained from a human donor with severe aplastic anemia or a healthy control (not recorded which).

The chain carries TRBV10-3 and TRBJ1-4, with 11 bases lining up with TRBD1. V shed 6 bases, J shed 1 base, and the junction held 4 bases outside the gene matches. The CDR3 contains 16 residues. Germline V gene sequence: CDR1 ENHRY, CDR2 SYGVKD. The CDR3 sequence is CAISRDRGVTNEKLFF. The CDR3 DNA reads as TGTGCCATCAGCCGGGACAGGGGGGTAACTAATGAAAAACTGTTTTTT.

This chain links TRBV25-1 with TRBJ1-2; 8 nucleotides match TRBD1. This CDR3 spans 14 amino acids. Germline V gene sequence: CDR1 MGHDK, CDR2 SYGVNS. The V gene end was trimmed by 2 bases and the J gene end by 8 bases; junction bases not matched to a gene: 7. CDR3 coding DNA: TGTGCCAGCAGTGAACAGGACAGGGTGGGGGGCTACACCTTC. It yields the protein CASSEQDRVGGYTF.

This clonotype was seen more than once but under ten times. The chain links TRBV12-3 or TRBV12-4 to TRBJ2-7; 8 nucleotides line up with TRBD1. The trim removed 6 bases at V and 3 bases at J, leaving 4 bases unmatched. The CDR3 loop spans 13 amino acids. CDR3: CASSWTGNYEQYF. For the CDR3, the DNA is TGTGCCAGCAGCTGGACAGGGAACTACGAGCAGTACTTC.

The chain combines TRBV19 with TRBJ1-2; tentative D call: TRBD1 (6 bases). CDR1 is LNHDA and CDR2 is SQIVND in the germline V gene (reference sequence). The CDR3 has 12 amino acids. The V and J ends lost 9 bases and 8 bases respectively, with 16 bases between them. The CDR3 here is CASYDRFYGYTF. CDR3 bases: TGTGCCAGCTACGACAGGTTCTACGGCTACACCTTC.

Remarks on this clonotype: An end of the junction does not agree with germline; a read error may underlie this. V and J are TRBV7-8 and TRBJ1-6; TRBD1 aligns across 8 bases. Germline V gene data show CDR1 as SGHVS and CDR2 as FQNEAQ. This CDR3 has 14 amino acids. The CDR3 DNA follows: TGTGCCAGCAGGGTCGGGACAGGTCCTTCCCCCCCCCACTTT. Translating gives CASRVGTGPSPPHF.

The chain couples TRBV5-1 to TRBJ1-1; D gene uncertain. V was clipped by 10 bases and J by 4 bases, with 14 bases between them. Looked up from germline, CDR1 is SGHRS and CDR2 is YFSETQ. This CDR3 is 12 amino acids long. The chain's CDR3 is CASHGERTEAFF. In DNA, the CDR3 is TGCGCCTCCCATGGGGAGCGCACTGAAGCTTTCTTT.